What follows is one TCR beta chain and its context. This specimen comes from a study of blood T cell repertoires in COVID-19. V was clipped by 0 bases and J by 4 bases, with 15 bases between them. The V gene's germline CDR1 is SGHDT and CDR2 YYEEEE. The CDR3 is 16 residues long. Sequencing was performed with immunoSEQ multiplex PCR; in TCRdb, only in-frame clones are kept and a portion is missing. The sample yields approximately 170,000 clones, approximately 90% seen once. The receptor comes from a woman between 18 and 29 years old who had recovered from COVID-19. The rearrangement links TRBV5-6 to TRBJ2-3; D may be TRBD1 (6 bases). The sequenced material came from PBMCs or T cells enriched from blood (not recorded which). The DNA for the CDR3 is TGTGCCAGCAGCTTGGTGGTTGGGCAGGGGCCAGATACGCAGTATTTT. The encoded protein is CASSLVVGQGPDTQYF.